The 7 T cell receptor beta chains listed next were all sequenced from one sample in a study of CD8 T cells in ankylosing spondylitis. One entry per CDR3 protein, called by TCRdb with MiXCR from the 5' RACE reads. The sample includes about 240,000 distinct CDR3 sequences, over 8.5% of them seen just once. Sequencing was done on a sample of blood, either unsorted or a sorted T cell fraction (not recorded which). These receptor sequences come from a male donor with ankylosing spondylitis or in good health (not recorded which).

This clonotype was detected ten times or more. The chain joins TRBV15 to TRBJ2-5, with D perhaps TRBD1 (6 bases). Germline assignment: CDR1 LNHNV and CDR2 YYDKDF (reference sequence). The V gene lost 3 bases and the J gene lost 4 bases, with 12 bases spanning the gap. The CDR3 runs to 14 residues. The CDR3 DNA sequence: TGTGCCACCAGCAGCTACAGGGAGAGAGAGACCCAGTACTTC. Translating it yields CATSSYRERETQYF.

This clonotype has a count of ten or more. The chain links TRBV11-3 to TRBJ2-6; D may be TRBD1 or TRBD2 (5 bases each). The CDR3 covers 19 residues. V lost 4 bases to trimming and J lost 1 base, with 20 bases between them. The V gene's germline CDR1 is SGHNT and CDR2 YENEEA. The CDR3 DNA sequence: TGTGCCAGCAGCTCCTATGGGGACCCTCTGGCGTCTGGGGCCAACGTCCTGACTTTC. Protein sequence: CASSSYGDPLASGANVLTF. Full variable domain (outside the CDR3, taken from reference TRBV11-3 and TRBJ2-6): EAGVVQSPRYKIIEKKQPVAFWCNPISGHNTLYWYLQNLGQGPELLIRYENEEAVDDSQLPKDRFSAERLKGVDSTLKIQPAELGDSAVYLCASSSYGDPLASGANVLTFGAGSRLTVL.

This chain joins TRBV15 and TRBJ1-2; D unclear. Deletions cut 3 bases from V and 5 bases from J, with 19 bases between. The CDR3 loop spans 16 amino acids. The germline CDR1 and CDR2 sequences are LNHNV and YYDKDF (reference sequence). The CDR3 is CATSRPSFLFSYGYTF. The CDR3 region has the DNA TGTGCCACCAGCAGGCCCTCTTTTCTCTTTAGTTATGGCTACACCTTC.

This clonotype was detected only a few times. The chain uses TRBV29-1 and TRBJ1-2, with D unclear. The V gene's germline CDR1 is SQVTM and CDR2 ANQGSEA. The CDR3 runs 13 residues. V lost 3 bases to trimming and J lost 4 bases, with 12 bases between them. CDR3 region: CSVEEGIGYGYTF. The CDR3 DNA reads as TGCAGCGTTGAGGAGGGTATCGGCTATGGCTACACCTTC.

At least ten counts were recorded for this clonotype. The V and J genes are TRBV7-2 and TRBJ1-2; D gene unclear. The CDR3 spans 12 residues. Germline V gives CDR1 SGHTA, CDR2 FQGNSA. V shed 5 bases and J shed 3 bases, with 7 bases lying between them. In DNA form, the CDR3 reads TGTGCCAGCAGCCCAACCCACTATGGCTACACCTTC. Amino acids: CASSPTHYGYTF.

In this sample, this clonotype turned up a few times. The chain is built from TRBV5-6 and TRBJ1-1, with D hard to call. The CDR3 extends over 14 amino acids. Trimming cost V 0 bases and J 4 bases, with 10 bases left between them. The germline V gene has CDR1 SGHDT and CDR2 YYEEEE. Here the CDR3 reads CASSLVGTGTEAFF. CDR3 nucleotide sequence: TGTGCCAGCAGCTTGGTGGGTACGGGCACTGAAGCTTTCTTT. Full variable domain (rest looked up from reference TRBV5-6 and TRBJ1-1): DAGVTQSPTHLIKTRGQQVTLRCSPKSGHDTVSWYQQALGQGPQFIFQYYEEEERQRGNFPDRFSGHQFPNYSSELNVNALLLGDSALYLCASSLVGTGTEAFFGQGTRLTVV.

In its sample, this clonotype was seen many times. J is TRBJ2-2 and V is TRBV7-9; no clear D. The CDR3 has 16 residues. Germline CDR1 and CDR2: SEHNR and FQNEAQ (reference sequence). V lost 1 base to trimming and J lost 7 bases, with 16 bases between them. CDR3 nucleotide sequence: TGTGCCAGCAGCTTAGTCGGGCCAGTAGGAGACGGGGAGCTGTTTTTT. This encodes CASSLVGPVGDGELFF.